A selection of T cell receptor beta chains follows, all from one sample in a study of monozygotic twins with cystic fibrosis. Measured with immunoSEQ multiplex PCR; TCRdb has only the in-frame clones, and not every one. This repertoire shows approximately 24,000 clones, 96% found once; its top ten account for around 3%. Sequenced material: blood. Receptors were obtained from a girl aged 2-10 years with cystic fibrosis. Both conserved end residues are part of each CDR3. Each record gives: V gene, CDR3 length, clone size, D gene, J gene, CDR3 DNA, CDR3 protein. The D gene is left open where the match is weak. The size entry is marked missing in some rows and otherwise reads once, few, many or a size class.

TRBV5-1	12	-	TRBD1	TRBJ2-7	TGCGCCAGCAGCCCCGGGACAGGGGAGCAGTACTTC	CASSPGTGEQYF
TRBV5-4	17	few	-	TRBJ1-2	TGTGCCAGCAGCCCCGAGGGTTCGGGACCTCGGGGCTATGGCTACACCTTC	CASSPEGSGPRGYGYTF
TRBV7-9	11	-	-	TRBJ1-1	TGTGCCAGCAGCTTTTCTGGGGGAGCTTTCTTT	CASSFSGGAFF
TRBV28	13	-	-	TRBJ2-1	TGTGCCAGCAGACAGGCCAACTACAATGAGCAGTTCTTC	CASRQANYNEQFF
TRBV5-4	16	-	-	TRBJ2-5	TGTGCCAGCAGCTCTCCAGGACTGGCTTGGCGAGAGACCCAGTACTTC	CASSSPGLAWRETQYF
TRBV9	13	-	-	TRBJ2-1	TGTGCCAGCAGCCCCCGCCTAAACAATGAGCAGTTCTTC	CASSPRLNNEQFF
TRBV7-3	16	-	TRBD2	TRBJ2-1	TGTGCCAGCAGCTACCTCCCCGCGGGAGGTCCGAATGAGCAGTTCTTC	CASSYLPAGGPNEQFF
TRBV6-1	15	-	-	TRBJ2-2	TGTGCCAGCAGTGAAATCCGAAAAGTCACCGGGGAGCTGTTTTTT	CASSEIRKVTGELFF
TRBV29-1	11	-	-	TRBJ1-1	TGCAGCTATGGAGGTCCCTTTGAAGCTTTCTTT	CSYGGPFEAFF
TRBV2	12	-	-	TRBJ1-1	TGTGCCAGCAGAATGCCAAACTCTGAAGCTTTCTTT	CASRMPNSEAFF
TRBV28	13	-	-	TRBJ2-3	TGTGCCAGCAGTTTTGGCTCTACGGGCGGGCAGTATTTT	CASSFGSTGGQYF
TRBV9	14	-	-	TRBJ1-2	TGTGCCAGCAGCGCGGACAGCCCTAACTATGGCTACACCTTC	CASSADSPNYGYTF
TRBV4-1	16	once	-	TRBJ1-1	TGCGCCAGCAGCCAAGTAGTAGTCAGGCCCAGCCCTGAAGCTTTCTTT	CASSQVVVRPSPEAFF
TRBV5-1	15	-	-	TRBJ2-7	TGCGCCAGCAGACGGACCCACGGGCCTCCCTACGAGCAGTACTTC	CASRRTHGPPYEQYF
TRBV9	17	-	-	TRBJ2-5	TGTGCCAGCAGCCCCTATGGGGGGGGCGAGGCCCAAGAGACCCAGTACTTC	CASSPYGGGEAQETQYF
TRBV6-5	12	-	-	TRBJ2-5	TGTGCCAGCAGTGGACTTCGGGAGACCCAGTACTTC	CASSGLRETQYF
TRBV25-1	16	-	TRBD1	TRBJ2-7	TGTGCCAGCAGTGCAGGGTCGGGACAGGGGGCCTACGAGCAGTACTTC	CASSAGSGQGAYEQYF
TRBV7-2	12	-	-	TRBJ1-1	TGTGCCAGCAGCTTTGGACAGACTGAAGCTTTCTTT	CASSFGQTEAFF
TRBV6-5	12	-	-	TRBJ1-1	TGTGCCAGCAGGGCGTACGACACTGAAGCTTTCTTT	CASRAYDTEAFF
TRBV28	13	-	TRBD1	TRBJ1-5	TGTGCCAGCAGCATCACAGGGGATCAGCCCCAGCATTTT	CASSITGDQPQHF
TRBV18	14	-	TRBD2	TRBJ2-7	TGTGCCAGCTCCCCGGGAGGGGCCGCCTACGAGCAGTACTTC	CASSPGGAAYEQYF
TRBV19	16	-	TRBD1	TRBJ2-1	TGTGCCAGTACCACGGTCTTGGGACAGGGGGCACGTGAGCAGTTCTTC	CASTTVLGQGAREQFF
TRBV7-2	14	once	TRBD1	TRBJ1-5	TGTGCCAGCAGCTCCCGGCAGGGGGATCAGCCCCAGCATTTT	CASSSRQGDQPQHF
TRBV10-3	13	-	-	TRBJ1-2	TGTGCCATCAGTTCGGACAGCGCCCGGGGCTACACCTTC	CAISSDSARGYTF
TRBV28	16	-	TRBD2	TRBJ2-1	TGTGCCAGCAGACCACTAGCGGGAGGGGGTTTCGATGAGCAGTTCTTC	CASRPLAGGGFDEQFF
TRBV19	10	-	-	TRBJ2-2	TGTGCCTCCCGGGCCGGGGAGCTGTTTTTT	CASRAGELFF
TRBV10-2	17	-	-	TRBJ1-3	TGCGCCAGCAGTGGGAGAGGGACATTCGGTTCTGGAAACACCATATATTTT	CASSGRGTFGSGNTIYF
TRBV9	14	-	-	TRBJ2-1	TGTGCCAGCAGCGTGGGAGGTTCCTACAATGAGCAGTTCTTC	CASSVGGSYNEQFF
TRBV4-2	17	-	-	TRBJ2-4	TGTGCCAGCAGCCAAGCACCCCTTGGAGAGGGAAAAAACATTCAGTACTTC	CASSQAPLGEGKNIQYF
TRBV28	10	once	-	TRBJ1-1	TGTGCCAGCAGTAGGACTGAAGCTTTCTTT	CASSRTEAFF
TRBV7-8	14	-	-	TRBJ2-5	TGTGCCAGCAGCTTTAGAGGGCTAGGGGAGACCCAGTACTTC	CASSFRGLGETQYF
TRBV27	14	-	-	TRBJ1-2	TGTGCCAGCAGTTTATCGGGACGGCACTATGGCTACACCTTC	CASSLSGRHYGYTF
TRBV11-3	11	-	-	TRBJ2-5	TGTGCCAGCAGCCTTGGGGAGACCCAGTACTTC	CASSLGETQYF
TRBV29-1	12	-	-	TRBJ2-5	TGCAGCGTTGAAGGGAGAAAAGAGACCCAGTACTTC	CSVEGRKETQYF
TRBV4-3	14	-	-	TRBJ1-1	TGCGCCAGCAGCCAAGCCTCTACGGGCGCTGAAGCTTTCTTT	CASSQASTGAEAFF
TRBV11-3	14	-	-	TRBJ1-4	TGTGCCAGCAGCTTCAGGGCGGCTAATGAAAAACTGTTTTTT	CASSFRAANEKLFF
TRBV27	15	-	-	TRBJ1-1	TGTGCCAGCAGCCCCCCTGGGAGAGGGAACACTGAAGCTTTCTTT	CASSPPGRGNTEAFF
TRBV13	16	-	TRBD2	TRBJ2-2	TGTGCCAGCAGGGGAAGCGGGAGGGGCCTCGCCGGGGAGCTGTTTTTT	CASRGSGRGLAGELFF
TRBV2	18	-	TRBD2	TRBJ2-5	TGTGCCAGCAGCCAAGGGTTTCTAGCGGGAGGCCCCCAAGAGACCCAGTACTTC	CASSQGFLAGGPQETQYF
TRBV30	16	-	TRBD2	TRBJ2-3	TGTGCCTGGAGTACCAGGTCTAGCGGGAGGCCCTATACGCAGTATTTT	CAWSTRSSGRPYTQYF
TRBV29-1	12	-	-	TRBJ2-4	TGCAGCGTTAAAGACATCAAAAACATTCAGTACTTC	CSVKDIKNIQYF
TRBV19	15	-	TRBD2	TRBJ2-7	TGTGCCAGTAGTAGAACTAGCGGGAGGGCGGTCGAGCAGTACTTC	CASSRTSGRAVEQYF
TRBV6-6	13	-	-	TRBJ1-2	TGTGCCAGCAGTCTAGGGGCAGGCTATGGCTACACCTTC	CASSLGAGYGYTF
TRBV10-2	14	-	TRBD1	TRBJ2-7	TGCGCCAGCATTAGCCGGGACAGTGCCTACGAGCAGTACTTC	CASISRDSAYEQYF
TRBV30	14	few	TRBD2	TRBJ2-2	TGTGCCTGGACAACTAGCGGGAGTCCCGGGGAGCTGTTTTTT	CAWTTSGSPGELFF
TRBV11-2	16	-	-	TRBJ2-7	TGTGCCAGCAGCTCCTACGACGGGGGACGGCGCAACGAGCAGTACTTC	CASSSYDGGRRNEQYF
TRBV11-2	16	-	TRBD2	TRBJ2-7	TGTGCCAGCAGCTTACAGTTAGCGGGAGGGCTTTACGAGCAGTACTTC	CASSLQLAGGLYEQYF
TRBV12-5	14	few	-	TRBJ2-2	TGTGCTAGTGGCCCAGGGTTGAACACCGGGGAGCTGTTTTTT	CASGPGLNTGELFF
TRBV11-1	13	-	-	TRBJ2-5	TGTGCCAGCAGCCCACCGGGACAAGAGACCCAGTACTTC	CASSPPGQETQYF
TRBV28	14	-	TRBD2	TRBJ2-7	TGTGCCAGCAGTTTAGGAGCGGGGGGCTACGAGCAGTACTTC	CASSLGAGGYEQYF
TRBV10-3	15	-	-	TRBJ1-1	TGTGCCATCAGTGAGTCGATGAAGGGGAACACTGAAGCTTTCTTT	CAISESMKGNTEAFF
TRBV6-5	13	-	-	TRBJ1-3	TGTGCCAGCAGTGCAGGGTCTGGAAACACCATATATTTT	CASSAGSGNTIYF
TRBV7-8	12	-	-	TRBJ2-3	TGTGCCAGCAGCTTAGGAGCGGCAGCGCAGTATTTT	CASSLGAAAQYF
TRBV27	14	-	-	TRBJ2-7	TGTGCCAGCAGTTTAGCAGGGAAAGGGTACGAGCAGTACTTC	CASSLAGKGYEQYF